The TCR beta chain under discussion was sequenced for a study of blood T cell repertoires in COVID-19. About the study: The analysed material was cDNA or gDNA that came from T cells, B-cell-depleted T cells, or PBMCs.

Authors' analysis steps: Quantification of nucleated cells was approximated via reference gene primer amplification. Clones were read by immunoSEQ multiplex PCR, and TCRdb kept only the in-frame ones, dropping some. That table furnishes V, J and clone size, whereas the DNA furnished D and trimming. The sample carries about 45,000 clones, 90% to 95% recorded once. This clonotype was sampled from a human donor in a cohort sampled during active COVID-19. The sequenced material came from peripheral blood.

The chain's CDR3 is CASSPTPDSGQTGELFF. The CDR3 bases are TGTGCCAGCAGTCCAACCCCGGATAGCGGTCAGACCGGGGAGCTGTTTTTT. The chain links TRBV28 to TRBJ2-2; the D gene is possibly TRBD2 (6 bases). The CDR3 totals 17 residues. Germline CDR1 is MDHEN and CDR2 is SYDVKM. Trimming left V 5 bases short and J 5 bases short, with 21 bases between.